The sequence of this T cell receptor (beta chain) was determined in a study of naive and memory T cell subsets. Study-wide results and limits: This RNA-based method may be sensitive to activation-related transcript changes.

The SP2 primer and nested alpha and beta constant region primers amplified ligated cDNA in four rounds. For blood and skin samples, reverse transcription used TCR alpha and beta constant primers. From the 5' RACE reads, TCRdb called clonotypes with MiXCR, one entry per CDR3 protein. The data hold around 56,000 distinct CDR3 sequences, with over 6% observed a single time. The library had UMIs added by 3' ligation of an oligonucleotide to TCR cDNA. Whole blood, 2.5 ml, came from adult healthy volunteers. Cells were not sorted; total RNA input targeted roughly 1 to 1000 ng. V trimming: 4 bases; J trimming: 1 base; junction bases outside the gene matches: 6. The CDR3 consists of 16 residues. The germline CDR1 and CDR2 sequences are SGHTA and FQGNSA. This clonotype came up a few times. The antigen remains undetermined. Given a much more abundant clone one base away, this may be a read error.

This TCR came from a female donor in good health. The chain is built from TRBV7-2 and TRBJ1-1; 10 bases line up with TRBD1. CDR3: CASSSRTGGRNTEAFF. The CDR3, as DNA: TGTGCCAGCAGCTCACGGACAGGGGGTAGGAACACTGAAGCTTTCTTT.